One and the same sample provided the 30 T cell receptor beta chains below, sequenced in a study of T cell responses to AZD1222 COVID-19 vaccine. Generated by immunoSEQ multiplex PCR, the TCRdb table keeps only in-frame clones and is missing some. In the table there are more than 100,000 clones, about 90% of which are singletons. The sequencing here drew on peripheral blood, taken on day 0 of AZD1222 vaccination. The receptors were sampled from an adult in good health.

The rearrangement uses TRBV9 and TRBJ2-1, with D perhaps matching TRBD2 (6 bases). CDR1 is SGDLS and CDR2 is YYNGEE in the germline V gene. V was clipped by 3 bases and J by 0 bases, with 10 bases between them. This CDR3 comprises 15 residues. This chain's CDR3 is CASSDAGSSYNEQFF. DNA for the CDR3: TGTGCCAGCAGCGACGCGGGGAGCTCCTACAATGAGCAGTTCTTC. The variable domain in full, completed from reference TRBV9 and TRBJ2-1, reads DSGVTQTPKHLITATGQRVTLRCSPRSGDLSVYWYQQSLDQGLQFLIQYYNGEERAKGNILERFSAQQFPDLHSELNLSSLELGDSALYFCASSDAGSSYNEQFFGPGTRLTVL.

This clone appeared a single time. The chain employs TRBV7-3 and TRBJ2-5, with D hard to call. Germline values: CDR1 SGHTA, CDR2 FQGTGA. This CDR3 has 13 residues. V lost 5 bases, J lost 5 bases, and 12 bases lay in between. The CDR3 nucleotides are TGTGCCAGCAGCCCCGCGTGGGTTGAGACCCAGTACTTC. Amino acids: CASSPAWVETQYF. Full variable domain (rest looked up from reference TRBV7-3 and TRBJ2-5): GAGVSQTPSNKVTEKGKYVELRCDPISGHTALYWYRQSLGQGPEFLIYFQGTGAADDSGLPNDRFFAVRPEGSVSTLKIQRTERGDSAVYLCASSPAWVETQYFGPGTRLLVL.

The rearrangement links TRBV19 to TRBJ2-5; TRBD2 agrees at 11 bases. Germline values: CDR1 LNHDA, CDR2 SQIVND (reference sequence). The CDR3 has 16 amino acids. V lost 2 bases, J lost 3 bases, and 5 bases stayed unmatched. CDR3 loop: CASSISLAGGKETQYF. In DNA, the CDR3 is TGTGCCAGTAGTATAAGCCTAGCGGGGGGAAAAGAGACCCAGTACTTC.

The chain couples TRBV3-1 (or the pseudogene TRBV3-2) to TRBJ1-2, with D possibly being TRBD1 (5 bases). Trimming removed 4 bases at V and 2 bases at J, with 14 bases between. Germline lookup yields CDR1 LGHDT and CDR2 YNNKEL (reference sequence). The CDR3 is 15 residues long. The CDR3 DNA reads TGTGCCAGCAGCCTCCAATCGAGGGGCAACTATGGCTACACCTTC. Its protein is CASSLQSRGNYGYTF.

The sample holds a few counts of this clone. The chain is built from TRBV4-2 and TRBJ2-7; no firm D call. The germline V gene encodes CDR1 LGHNA and CDR2 YNFKEQ. The V and J ends lost 0 bases and 5 bases respectively, with 11 bases between them. The CDR3 contains 14 residues. The chain's CDR3 is CASSQDFMKDEQYF. The CDR3 region has the DNA TGTGCCAGCAGCCAAGATTTTATGAAGGACGAGCAGTACTTC.

The chain carries TRBV29-1 and TRBJ1-2; TRBD1 is a possible D gene (5 bases). The V gene's germline CDR1 is SQVTM and CDR2 ANQGSEA. CDR3 size: 13 residues. V was trimmed by 2 bases and J by 5 bases, leaving 12 bases between them. The CDR3 DNA is TGCAGCGTTGAACCTGAGGGGCCATATGGCTACACCTTC. Protein: CSVEPEGPYGYTF. Full variable domain (rest looked up from reference TRBV29-1 and TRBJ1-2): SAVISQKPSRDICQRGTSLTIQCQVDSQVTMMFWYRQQPGQSLTLIATANQGSEATYESGFVIDKFPISRPNLTFSTLTVSNMSPEDSSIYLCSVEPEGPYGYTFGSGTRLTVV.

The rearrangement links TRBV27 to TRBJ2-1, with 7 positions matching TRBD2. The CDR3 runs to 13 residues. The germline gives CDR1 MNHEY, CDR2 SMNVEV (reference sequence). The ends lost 8 bases at V and 6 bases at J; junction bases unmatched: 7. Here the CDR3 reads CASPHGGGNEQFF. The CDR3 nucleotides read TGTGCCAGCCCTCATGGGGGGGGCAATGAGCAGTTCTTC.

A single count supports this clone. This chain connects TRBV5-1 to TRBJ1-1; no clear D gene. This CDR3 spans 13 amino acids. In germline, CDR1 is SGHRS, CDR2 YFSETQ. V gave up 4 bases and J gave up 1 base, with 8 bases separating them. CDR3 DNA: TGCGCCAGCAGCCCAAACCAGAACACTGAAGCTTTCTTT. Its translation: CASSPNQNTEAFF.

The chain joins TRBV11-2 to TRBJ1-1; no clear D. CDR3 size: 13 residues. V was cut by 5 bases and J by 7 bases, with 14 bases left in between. Germline assignment: CDR1 SGHAT and CDR2 FQNNGV. The CDR3 DNA follows: TGTGCCAGCAGCCCACTCGTAAGAGGTGAAGCTTTCTTT. Protein product: CASSPLVRGEAFF.

The chain combines TRBV29-1 with TRBJ2-5; 7 bases agree with TRBD2. There are 17 residues in the CDR3. The V segment lost 3 bases and the J segment 5 bases; nucleotides outside the gene matches: 18. Germline lookup yields CDR1 SQVTM and CDR2 ANQGSEA. The DNA of the CDR3 is TGCAGCGTTGAGCCCCTCAAGAGACTAGCTTGGGAGGAGACCCAGTACTTC. Its protein is CSVEPLKRLAWEETQYF.

Here the CDR3 DNA reads TGCAGTGCTAGAAGACTGGACGAGCAGTACTTC. Encoded protein: CSARRLDEQYF. The chain couples TRBV20-1 to TRBJ2-7; D remains unclear. Between the trimmed V and J ends, which lost 2 bases and 5 bases, there was a span of 7 bases. The CDR3 spans 11 residues. Germline V gene sequence: CDR1 DFQATT, CDR2 SNEGSKA (reference sequence).

The chain carries TRBV11-2 and TRBJ2-5, with D possibly being TRBD2 (6 bases). The CDR3 runs to 19 residues. Germline CDR1 reads SGHAT; CDR2 reads FQNNGV. V was clipped by 4 bases and J by 5 bases, with 29 bases between them. CDR3 sequence reads: CASSSPRSLRGEFWETQYF. For the CDR3, the DNA is TGTGCCAGCAGCTCCCCCAGGTCCTTGCGGGGAGAGTTTTGGGAGACCCAGTACTTC.

About this clone: This sample includes further DNA sequences coding for the same CDR3. The chain employs TRBV7-8 and TRBJ1-3; D remains unclear. Germline CDR1 is SGHVS and CDR2 is FQNEAQ. Trimming left V 5 bases short and J 0 bases short, with 14 bases between. The CDR3 extends over 16 amino acids. The CDR3 bases are TGTGCCAGCAGCCCACCGGGAGGGAGCTCTGGAAACACCATATATTTT. Translation gives CASSPPGGSSGNTIYF. Full variable domain (remainder filled in from reference TRBV7-8 and TRBJ1-3): GAGVSQSPRYKVAKRGQDVALRCDPISGHVSLFWYQQALGQGPEFLTYFQNEAQLDKSGLPSDRFFAERPEGSVSTLKIQRTQQEDSAVYLCASSPPGGSSGNTIYFGEGSWLTVV.

The V and J genes are TRBV9 and TRBJ1-6; no reliable D call. The CDR3 is 14 amino acids. With 0 bases removed from V and 5 bases from J, the gap between germline ends came to 6 bases. The germline gives CDR1 SGDLS, CDR2 YYNGEE. The CDR3 sequence: CASSVDHNNSPLHF. The CDR3 DNA is TGTGCCAGCAGCGTAGACCATAATAATTCACCCCTCCACTTT.

In DNA form, the CDR3 reads TGTGCCAGCAGGACCCTCACCGGGGGCCAGAACACTGAAGCTTTCTTT. Protein: CASRTLTGGQNTEAFF. The chain uses TRBV5-4 and TRBJ1-1; tentatively, D is TRBD1 (6 bases). Germline CDR1 and CDR2: SGHNT and YYREEE (reference sequence). Trimming took off 5 bases at V and 1 base at J, with 18 bases between the two ends. There are 16 residues in the CDR3.

This chain links TRBV5-1 with TRBJ2-7; possibly TRBD1 for D (6 bases). Germline V lookup: CDR1 SGHRS, CDR2 YFSETQ. The CDR3 is 16 residues long. Deletions cut 2 bases from V and 3 bases from J, with 18 bases between. The chain's CDR3 is CASSFQDRFRDYEQYF. CDR3 nucleotide sequence: TGCGCCAGCAGCTTTCAAGACAGGTTTAGGGACTACGAGCAGTACTTC.

The genes are TRBV4-2 and TRBJ2-1, with a possible D match to TRBD2 (5 bases). Germline assignment: CDR1 LGHNA and CDR2 YNFKEQ. The CDR3 is 16 amino acids. V was shortened by 5 bases and J by 0 bases, with 14 bases between the two germline ends. The CDR3 coding sequence is TGTGCCAGCAGCGGACCGCGGGTTAGCTCCTACAATGAGCAGTTCTTC. Translated: CASSGPRVSSYNEQFF.

This clone was observed a handful of times. The CDR3 protein is CASSFVVGGVYNEQFF. In nucleotides, the CDR3 is TGTGCCAGCAGCTTTGTCGTCGGGGGAGTCTACAATGAGCAGTTCTTC. This rearrangement joins TRBV5-5 to TRBJ2-1; D might be TRBD2 (6 bases). V gave up 2 bases and J gave up 3 bases, with 15 bases separating them. This CDR3 comprises 16 residues. Germline V CDR1 and CDR2: SGHKS, YYEKEE (reference sequence).

The CDR3 spells CAWAQGVSTDTQYF. In DNA form, the CDR3 reads TGTGCCTGGGCCCAAGGGGTAAGCACAGATACGCAGTATTTT. This chain links TRBV30 with TRBJ2-3; TRBD1 might be the D (5 bases). The CDR3 sequence is 14 residues long. V was trimmed by 5 bases and J by 0 bases, leaving 12 bases between them. Germline CDR1 GTSNPN, CDR2 SVGIG (reference sequence).

This chain connects TRBV15 to TRBJ1-2; 8 bases match TRBD1. Germline CDR1 is LNHNV and CDR2 is YYDKDF (reference sequence). The CDR3 extends over 13 amino acids. With V trimmed by 1 base and J by 7 bases, 2 bases remained unmatched. CDR3 amino acids: CATSRVDRGGYTF. The CDR3 DNA sequence: TGTGCCACCAGCAGAGTCGACAGGGGTGGCTACACCTTC.

CDR3 in amino acids: CASSLHQGEPEAFF. The CDR3 DNA follows: TGTGCCAGCAGCTTGCACCAGGGAGAGCCTGAAGCTTTCTTT. This chain uses TRBV11-2 with TRBJ1-1; D may be TRBD1 (5 bases). CDR1 is SGHAT and CDR2 is FQNNGV in the germline V gene. Trimming stripped 3 bases from V and 6 bases from J, with 14 bases between. This CDR3 has 14 residues.

J is TRBJ2-7 and V is TRBV29-1; the match to TRBD1 covers 7 bases. The CDR3 has 12 residues. V trimming: 5 bases; J trimming: 7 bases; junction bases outside the gene matches: 8. Looked up from germline, CDR1 is SQVTM and CDR2 is ANQGSEA. DNA for the CDR3: TGCAGCGTTCTATGGGACAGCCGTGAGCAGTACTTC. Translating gives CSVLWDSREQYF.

This chain joins TRBV28 and TRBJ2-7; 12 bases fit TRBD2. V dropped 8 bases and J dropped 2; count of bases not matched to a gene: 16. CDR1 is MDHEN, CDR2 SYDVKM, per germline. The CDR3 covers 18 residues. The CDR3 DNA sequence: TGTGCCAGCTCATTCCTCGGGCTAGCGGGGGGGAATGCCTACGAGCAGTACTTC. Residues: CASSFLGLAGGNAYEQYF. Complete variable domain (other parts from reference TRBV28 and TRBJ2-7): DVKVTQSSRYLVKRTGEKVFLECVQDMDHENMFWYRQDPGLGLRLIYFSYDVKMKEKGDIPEGYSVSREKKERFSLILESASTNQTSMYLCASSFLGLAGGNAYEQYFGPGTRLTVT.

The rearrangement joins TRBV6-1 to TRBJ1-1, with D perhaps matching TRBD1 (5 bases). Germline CDR1 and CDR2: MNHNS and SASEGT. The ends were cut back, 2 bases at V and 9 bases at J, with 13 bases in the middle. The CDR3 extends over 13 amino acids. The DNA of the CDR3 is TGTGCCAGCAGTGAAATAAGGGGCGTTAAAGCTTTCTTT. It translates to CASSEIRGVKAFF.

The J gene is TRBJ1-1, the V gene TRBV12-3 or TRBV12-4; no firm D call. This CDR3 is built from 11 residues. The germline V and J ends were trimmed by 3 bases and 8 bases, with 7 bases remaining between them. The CDR3 DNA sequence: TGTGCCAGCAGTTTCTATGGCGAAGCTTTCTTT. This codes for CASSFYGEAFF.

CDR3 in DNA: TGTGCCAGCAGTTACGCGGGAGGGCCGGTAGATACGCAGTATTTT. Protein sequence: CASSYAGGPVDTQYF. The chain recombines TRBV6-5 with TRBJ2-3, with 9 bases identical to TRBD2. V lost 2 bases, J lost 5 bases, and 5 bases stayed unmatched. Germline V gives CDR1 MNHEY, CDR2 SVGAGI. The CDR3 loop spans 15 amino acids.

This clone was counted a single time. The chain combines TRBV6-5 with TRBJ2-1; possible D gene TRBD2, 5 bases. The V end was cut by 6 bases, the J end by 2 bases, with 14 bases between. This CDR3 region has 15 residues. Germline V CDR1 and CDR2: MNHEY, SVGAGI. This CDR3 is CASRSSPGAYNEQFF. The CDR3, as DNA: TGTGCCAGCAGGAGCAGCCCCGGGGCCTACAATGAGCAGTTCTTC.

Only a few counts were recorded for this clone. The chain joins TRBV5-4 to TRBJ1-4, with TRBD1 as a possible D gene (6 bases). CDR3 length: 16 residues. In germline, CDR1 is SGHNT, CDR2 YYREEE (reference sequence). Trimming took off 7 bases at V and 6 bases at J, with 22 bases between the two ends. The CDR3 region has the DNA TGTGCCAGCCGGAGGTGGGGGCGCGGATTCGATGAAAAACTGTTTTTT. Amino acid sequence: CASRRWGRGFDEKLFF.

V usage is TRBV27 and J usage is TRBJ2-1; D is perhaps TRBD2 (6 bases). Trimming left V 4 bases short and J 2 bases short, with 15 bases between. The length of the CDR3 is 16 residues. The germline V gene has CDR1 MNHEY and CDR2 SMNVEV (reference sequence). CDR3 sequence reads: CASSSLREPPYNEQFF. The CDR3 region has the DNA TGTGCCAGCAGTTCCCTCCGGGAGCCCCCCTACAATGAGCAGTTCTTC.

V gene TRBV28 combines with J gene TRBJ1-1; no clear D gene. Germline assignment: CDR1 MDHEN and CDR2 SYDVKM. The CDR3 sequence is 15 residues long. V lost 7 bases, J lost 4 bases, and 19 bases lay in between. CDR3 sequence: CASNWRVRGGTEAFF. CDR3 nucleotide sequence: TGTGCCAGCAACTGGCGGGTTCGGGGAGGCACTGAAGCTTTCTTT.